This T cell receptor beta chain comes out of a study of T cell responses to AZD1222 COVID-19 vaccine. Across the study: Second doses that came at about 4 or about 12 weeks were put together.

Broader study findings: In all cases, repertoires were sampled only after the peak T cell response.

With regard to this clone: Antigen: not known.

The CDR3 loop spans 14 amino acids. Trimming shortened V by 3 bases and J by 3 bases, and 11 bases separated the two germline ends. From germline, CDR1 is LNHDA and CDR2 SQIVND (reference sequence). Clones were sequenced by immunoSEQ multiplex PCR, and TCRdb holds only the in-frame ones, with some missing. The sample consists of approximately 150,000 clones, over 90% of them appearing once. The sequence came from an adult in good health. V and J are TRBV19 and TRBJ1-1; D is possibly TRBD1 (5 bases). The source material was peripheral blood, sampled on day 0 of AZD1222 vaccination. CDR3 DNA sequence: TGTGCCAGTAGTATGGGTGACAGCTACACTGAAGCTTTCTTT. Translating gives CASSMGDSYTEAFF.